This T cell receptor (beta chain) was captured in a study of blood T cell repertoires in COVID-19. The overall study: The analysed material was cDNA or gDNA that came from T cells, B-cell-depleted T cells, or PBMCs.

This CDR3 is 12 amino acids long. The germline V gene has CDR1 SGHDN and CDR2 FVKESK. V shed 5 bases and J shed 8 bases, with 7 bases lying between them. Original handling: Estimation of nucleated cell counts was performed using reference gene primer amplification. Using immunoSEQ multiplex PCR, the repertoire was profiled, and TCRdb retains in-frame clones only, with some absent. V, J and clone size are those of that table, while D and trimming were read from the DNA. The data contain about 250,000 clones, approximately 86% of them seen just once; the ten biggest clones take up over 1.1%. The chain joins TRBV14 to TRBJ1-6; D gene ambiguous. The sequencing sample was made of peripheral blood. The clonotype originates from a man older than 75 with acute or convalescent COVID-19. The CDR3 region is CASSERDSPLHF. The CDR3 nucleotides read TGTGCCAGCAGCGAGCGAGATTCACCCCTCCACTTT.